The 24 T cell receptor beta chains given below trace back to one sample, sequenced in a study of T cell responses to AZD1222 COVID-19 vaccine. Sequencing used immunoSEQ multiplex PCR; TCRdb keeps in-frame clones, though not all of them. The repertoire holds about 130,000 clones, with around 90% as singletons. The sample here was peripheral blood, taken on day 0 of AZD1222 vaccination. The receptors derive from an adult in good health.

On this clone: A read error may produce the germline difference seen at one junction end. V is TRBV4-2 and J is TRBJ2-7; D not certain. Germline CDR1 is LGHNA and CDR2 is YNFKEQ. The CDR3 covers 12 residues. The DNA for the CDR3 is TGTGCCAGCAGCCAAGATCGAAACTCCTTGTTGTTC. Translating it yields CASSQDRNSLLF.

The chain recombines TRBV2 with TRBJ2-2; possible D gene TRBD2, 5 bases. The CDR3 spans 15 residues. Germline-derived CDR1 and CDR2 are SNHLY and FYNNEI. V gave up 4 bases and J gave up 7 bases, with 16 bases separating them. For the CDR3, the DNA is TGTGCCAGCAGTGGGGCGCTAGCTTCGGGCGGGGAGCTGTTTTTT. It is translated as CASSGALASGGELFF.

This chain links TRBV10-2 with TRBJ1-1; D gene unclear. The CDR3 covers 13 residues. Germline V gene data show CDR1 as WSHSY and CDR2 as SAAADI. V was clipped by 7 bases and J by 1 base, with 10 bases between them. CDR3 amino acids: CASIYEQNTEAFF. The CDR3 DNA follows: TGCGCCAGCATTTACGAGCAGAACACTGAAGCTTTCTTT.

The V gene is TRBV10-3, the J gene TRBJ1-1; TRBD1 might be the D (6 bases). The V end was cut by 0 bases, the J end by 4 bases, with 15 bases between. From germline, CDR1 is ENHRY and CDR2 SYGVKD. The CDR3 sequence is 16 residues long. Written as DNA, the CDR3 is TGTGCCATCAGTGAGTCTCCGGGGGCAAGTTCCACTGAAGCTTTCTTT. It specifies CAISESPGASSTEAFF.

The chain employs TRBV4-2 and TRBJ1-4; TRBD1 is a possible D gene (6 bases). The CDR3 covers 16 residues. Trimming removed 1 base from V and 8 bases from J, with 17 bases in between. Germline V gives CDR1 LGHNA, CDR2 YNFKEQ. The DNA of the CDR3 is TGTGCCAGCAGCCAAGTAGCGGGGGGCAGGCAAGAAAAACTGTTTTTT. This gives the protein CASSQVAGGRQEKLFF.

This clone was seen a single time. V is TRBV6-5 and J is TRBJ1-5, with 9 bases lining up with TRBD1. CDR3 size: 13 residues. Germline V CDR1 and CDR2: MNHEY, SVGAGI. V lost 6 bases to trimming and J lost 10 bases; unmatched junction nucleotides: 7. CDR3 in amino acids: CASSPQGAGPQHF. Written as DNA, the CDR3 is TGTGCCAGCAGCCCACAGGGGGCAGGTCCCCAGCATTTT.

The J gene is TRBJ1-5, the V gene TRBV27; possible D gene TRBD1, 5 bases. This CDR3 region has 14 residues. CDR1 is MNHEY and CDR2 is SMNVEV in the germline V gene (reference sequence). Between the trimmed V and J ends, which lost 5 bases and 3 bases, there was a span of 11 bases. The DNA of the CDR3 is TGTGCCAGCAGTCTTCACGGGGCCAATCAGCCCCAGCATTTT. Encoded protein: CASSLHGANQPQHF.

In the case of this clone: At one end the junction does not follow the germline gene, possibly because of a read error. The chain is built from TRBV7-7 and TRBJ1-1, with D maybe TRBD1 (6 bases). The CDR3 runs to 14 residues. Germline values: CDR1 SSHAT, CDR2 FNYEAQ (reference sequence). CDR3 sequence reads: CASSPGGLNTEAFF. The DNA for the CDR3 is TGTGCTAGCAGCCCCGGGGGCCTGAACACTGAAGCTTTCTTT.

The rearrangement uses TRBV27 and TRBJ1-1; 9 nucleotides match TRBD1. Germline V gene data show CDR1 as MNHEY and CDR2 as SMNVEV (reference sequence). CDR3 length: 15 amino acids. Trimming removed 6 bases from V and 4 bases from J; junction bases left unmatched: 9. CDR3 sequence (DNA): TGTGCCAGCAGCCTACTGGGACAGGGAGGCACTGAAGCTTTCTTT. Translation: CASSLLGQGGTEAFF.

The gene calls are TRBV12-3 or TRBV12-4 and TRBJ2-1, with 7 bases that match TRBD1. V gave up 5 bases and J gave up 8 bases; unmatched junction bases: 6. The CDR3 is 13 amino acids. CDR3 coding DNA: TGTGCCAGCAGTGTAGGGACAGTCTATGAGCAGTTCTTC. Translated: CASSVGTVYEQFF.

This sequence joins TRBV10-3 and TRBJ2-2, with a weak D call TRBD2 (6 bases). The germline V and J ends were trimmed by 4 bases and 5 bases, with 14 bases remaining between them. This CDR3 contains 15 residues. In germline, CDR1 is ENHRY, CDR2 SYGVKD. CDR3 loop: CAISGGRPRTGELFF. In DNA, the CDR3 is TGTGCCATCAGTGGGGGGAGGCCGCGAACCGGGGAGCTGTTTTTT.

The CDR3 sequence: CASSLVYRDRFLSGNTIYF. DNA of the CDR3: TGCGCCAGCAGCTTGGTCTACCGGGACAGGTTCTTATCTGGAAACACCATATATTTT. V gene TRBV5-1 combines with J gene TRBJ1-3, with 8 positions matching TRBD1. The CDR3 consists of 19 residues. The trim removed 0 bases at V and 1 base at J, leaving 12 bases unmatched. Per the germline V gene, CDR1 is SGHRS and CDR2 is YFSETQ.

The chain recombines TRBV5-1 with TRBJ2-3; 10 bases fit TRBD2. With 0 bases clipped from V and 4 bases from J, the junction kept 5 bases outside the gene matches. The CDR3 is 16 amino acids. CDR1 is SGHRS and CDR2 is YFSETQ in the germline V gene. CDR3 coding DNA: TGCGCCAGCAGCTTGGAGTCTAGCGGGGGCGCAGATACGCAGTATTTT. Translating gives CASSLESSGGADTQYF.

The chain employs TRBV28 and TRBJ2-1, with D hard to call. The germline gives CDR1 MDHEN, CDR2 SYDVKM. The CDR3 covers 12 residues. The V and J ends lost 8 bases and 8 bases respectively, with 13 bases between them. CDR3 protein: CASVSTTHEQFF. The CDR3 region has the DNA TGTGCCAGCGTGTCCACCACACATGAGCAGTTCTTC.

About this clone: The sample has other DNA sequences that encode this CDR3 too. The J gene is TRBJ2-3, the V gene TRBV18; D gene uncertain. Trimming left V 2 bases short and J 4 bases short, with 1 base between. The germline V gene has CDR1 KGHSH and CDR2 LQKENI. This CDR3 region has 11 residues. The CDR3 loop reads CASSPSDTQYF. The DNA of the CDR3 is TGTGCCAGCTCACCATCAGATACGCAGTATTTT.

The rearrangement uses TRBV5-4 and TRBJ1-6; TRBD1 agrees at 9 bases. The CDR3 is 15 residues long. Unmatched junction bases numbered 5, after V lost 4 bases and J lost 6 bases. Germline V gene sequence: CDR1 SGHNT, CDR2 YYREEE (reference sequence). The CDR3 nucleotides are TGTGCCAGCAGCCCACGGACAGGGGCTAATTCACCCCTCCACTTT. Translation gives CASSPRTGANSPLHF.

The V gene is TRBV4-2, the J gene TRBJ1-1; D is uncertain. With 1 base removed from V and 4 bases from J, the gap between germline ends came to 7 bases. The CDR3 totals 13 residues. Germline lookup yields CDR1 LGHNA and CDR2 YNFKEQ. DNA of the CDR3: TGTGCCAGCAGCCAAGTGGGCGTCACTGAAGCTTTCTTT. Translated: CASSQVGVTEAFF.

The rearrangement uses TRBV7-9 and TRBJ2-6; TRBD1 or TRBD2 may be the D gene (5 bases each). The CDR3 has 17 residues. CDR1 and CDR2 from the germline V gene are SEHNR and FQNEAQ (reference sequence). Trimming pared 0 bases from V and 4 bases from J, leaving 13 bases between. In nucleotides, the CDR3 is TGTGCCAGCAGCTTAGCTTTAATCGGGGCCGGGGCCAACGTCCTGACTTTC. This sequence encodes CASSLALIGAGANVLTF. Drawing the rest from reference TRBV7-9 and TRBJ2-6, the complete variable domain is DTGVSQNPRHKITKRGQNVTFRCDPISEHNRLYWYRQTLGQGPEFLTYFQNEAQLEKSRLLSDRFSAERPKGSFSTLEIQRTEQGDSAMYLCASSLALIGAGANVLTFGAGSRLTVL.

This clone was seen a single time. The chain combines TRBV5-1 with TRBJ1-1; D is unclear. Germline values: CDR1 SGHRS, CDR2 YFSETQ. Trimming shortened V by 2 bases and J by 0 bases, and 8 bases separated the two germline ends. CDR3 length equals 14 residues. The CDR3 loop is CASSFGGLNTEAFF. CDR3 in DNA: TGCGCCAGCAGCTTTGGCGGTTTGAACACTGAAGCTTTCTTT.

In nucleotides, the CDR3 is TGTGCCAGCAGGAGGACAGGGGTTGAAGAAAAACTGTTTTTT. Residues: CASRRTGVEEKLFF. The chain joins TRBV11-2 to TRBJ1-4, with TRBD1 matching over 9 bases. Germline CDR1 and CDR2: SGHAT and FQNNGV. The CDR3 is 14 amino acids. Unmatched junction bases numbered 7, after V lost 6 bases and J lost 8 bases.

This chain connects TRBV7-2 to TRBJ2-5, with 8 positions matching TRBD2. The CDR3 is 15 residues long. The V gene's germline CDR1 is SGHTA and CDR2 FQGNSA. V lost 5 bases and J lost 4; bases outside the gene matches: 9. The CDR3 DNA reads TGTGCCAGCAGCGACGTCCGGGGGGGCATAGAGACCCAGTACTTC. Protein: CASSDVRGGIETQYF.

This clone was seen a single time. The chain carries TRBV10-3 and TRBJ2-7, with 7 bases matching TRBD1. The CDR3 extends over 13 amino acids. Germline CDR1 is ENHRY and CDR2 is SYGVKD. J lost 2 bases, V lost 4 bases, and 2 bases had no gene match. The CDR3 bases are TGTGCCATCAGTGGTGGGACAGCCTACGAGCAGTACTTC. Translating gives CAISGGTAYEQYF.

The rearrangement joins TRBV18 to TRBJ2-1; 10 bases align to TRBD2. This CDR3 is 15 amino acids long. Unmatched junction bases numbered 2, after V lost 2 bases and J lost 4 bases. CDR1 KGHSH and CDR2 LQKENI come from the germline V gene. The CDR3 coding sequence is TGTGCCAGCTCACCAACTAGCGGGGAATACAATGAGCAGTTCTTC. Its translation: CASSPTSGEYNEQFF.

There are a few counts of this clone. The J gene is TRBJ1-2, the V gene TRBV10-3, with D possibly TRBD1 on 6 matching bases. The V and J ends lost 4 bases and 5 bases respectively, with 17 bases between them. This CDR3 has 15 amino acids. CDR1 and CDR2 from the germline V gene are ENHRY and SYGVKD. The CDR3 sequence: CAISGIGQLVYGYTF. The CDR3 bases are TGTGCCATCAGTGGGATTGGACAGCTAGTGTATGGCTACACCTTC.